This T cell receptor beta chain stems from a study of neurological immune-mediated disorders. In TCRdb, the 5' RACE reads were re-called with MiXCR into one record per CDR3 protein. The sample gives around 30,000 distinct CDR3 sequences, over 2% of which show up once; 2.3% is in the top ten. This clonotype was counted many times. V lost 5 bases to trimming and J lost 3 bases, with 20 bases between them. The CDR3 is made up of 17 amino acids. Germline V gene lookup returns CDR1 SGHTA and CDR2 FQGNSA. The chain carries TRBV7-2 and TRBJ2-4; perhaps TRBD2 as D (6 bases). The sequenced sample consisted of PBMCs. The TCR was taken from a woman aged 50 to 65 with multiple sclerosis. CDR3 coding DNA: TGTGCCAGCAGCCCAGTCTTGCGTCTAGCGAGCAAAAACATTCAGTACTTC. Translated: CASSPVLRLASKNIQYF.